This T cell receptor (beta chain) was documented in a study of cytomegalovirus exposure and HLA in healthy donors. The germline V and J ends were trimmed by 4 bases and 8 bases, with 11 bases remaining between them. This CDR3 region has 12 residues. The germline V gene encodes CDR1 MNHNS and CDR2 SASEGT. Primers for the PCR totalled 60 Vbeta and 13 Jbeta. Source study methods: About 11 million shared chains were among the 60 million to 80 million unique TCR beta chains that a later analysis counted. The table came from immunoSEQ multiplex PCR; TCRdb's copy has only in-frame clones and leaves some out. D and trimming come from the DNA, and the V and J calls and clone size come from that table. The sample has about 200,000 clones; 80% to 90% are singletons.

The receptor's source is a man aged 30 to 39 in good health and CMV-seronegative. This sequence joins TRBV6-1 and TRBJ1-1, with unresolved D. What was sequenced was PBMCs. CDR3: CASSVPGSEAFF. The DNA of the CDR3 is TGTGCCAGCAGTGTCCCGGGATCCGAAGCTTTCTTT.